A selection of T cell receptor beta chains follows, all from one sample in a study of shared clonotypes between healthy human individuals. Sequencing used immunoSEQ multiplex PCR; TCRdb keeps in-frame clones, though not all of them. The sample records some 1,900,000 clones, approximately 94% being singletons. Sequencing used naive CD8+ T cells sorted from blood. These receptors were taken from a man in his late teens or twenties in good health. CDR3s include the opening cysteine and the closing phenylalanine or tryptophan. D genes are given only for firm matches. Only part of the rows carry a size: once, few, many, or a class if the clone is expanded.

>.|TRBV28|TRBD1|TRBJ2-7
TGTGCCAGCACAATCGGGACAGGGCCCTACGAGCAGTACTTC
CASTIGTGPYEQYF
>once|TRBV11-3|.|TRBJ2-7
TGTGCCAGCAGCTTCAAGACAGGAAGCTCCTACGAGCAGTACTTC
CASSFKTGSSYEQYF
>.|TRBV6-5|.|TRBJ2-3
TGTGCCAGCAGCCCGGACGGGAACAGGGCAGATACGCAGTATTTT
CASSPDGNRADTQYF
>.|TRBV6-5|TRBD2|TRBJ2-1
TGTGCCAGCAGTTTCCCGACTAGCGGGGTAGACAATGAGCAGTTCTTC
CASSFPTSGVDNEQFF
>.|TRBV19|.|TRBJ2-7
TGTGCCAGTAGTATAGATCTTGGTCACTACGAGCAGTACTTC
CASSIDLGHYEQYF
>few|TRBV6-5|.|TRBJ2-3
TGTGCCAGCAGTTACGGGGGTACAGATACGCAGTATTTT
CASSYGGTDTQYF
>.|TRBV13|TRBD1|TRBJ2-7
TGTGCCAGCAGCCCCGACAGGGTCTCCTACGAGCAGTACTTC
CASSPDRVSYEQYF
>.|TRBV6-5|.|TRBJ2-1
TGTGCCAGCAGCCCGGAGTTGGGGTCCAACAATGAGCAGTTCTTC
CASSPELGSNNEQFF
>.|TRBV4-1|TRBD1|TRBJ2-1
TGCGCCAGTACAGGGACAGGGGGAGTCGATGAGCAGTTCTTC
CASTGTGGVDEQFF
>.|TRBV11-2|TRBD1|TRBJ2-7
TGTGCCAGCAGTGGGACAGGGGCGTTCTTC
CASSGTGAFF
>.|TRBV27|.|TRBJ1-6
TGTGCCAGCAGTTGGATGGGAAACTCCTATAATTCACCCCTCCACTTT
CASSWMGNSYNSPLHF
>.|TRBV2|.|TRBJ2-3
TGTGCCAGCGAAACGGACGGGTTCCTCACAGATACGCAGTATTTT
CASETDGFLTDTQYF
>.|TRBV6-1|.|TRBJ1-2
TGTGCCAGCAGTGAGGGGACAACTGCTAACTATGGCTACACCTTC
CASSEGTTANYGYTF
>.|TRBV7-6|.|TRBJ2-5
TGTGCCAGCAGCTTAGCGTCCTCCCCTGGAGAGACCCAGTACTTC
CASSLASSPGETQYF
>.|TRBV9|.|TRBJ2-5
TGTGCCAGCAGCCAAGAGGGGAGCGCGCCCCAGTACTTC
CASSQEGSAPQYF
>.|TRBV14|.|TRBJ2-7
TGTGCCAGCAGCCCGATCGAGGTCGGCGATTCCTACGAGCAGTACTTC
CASSPIEVGDSYEQYF
>.|TRBV4-1|.|TRBJ2-7
TGCGCCAGCAGCCGCCCCCGGGACACGAGCTCCTACGAGCAGTACTTC
CASSRPRDTSSYEQYF
>.|TRBV4-1|.|TRBJ2-7
TGCGCCAGCAGCCAAGTAGGTGGGCCCACCATCTACGAGCAGTACTTC
CASSQVGGPTIYEQYF
>.|TRBV10-1|.|TRBJ2-7
TGCGCCAGCAGTGATGAGACAGTCAGACCCTACGAGCAGTACTTC
CASSDETVRPYEQYF
>.|TRBV28|TRBD1|TRBJ2-7
TGTGCCAGCAGTTCACCGATTTCGGTGGCCAGGGGGTGGTACGAGCAGTACTTC
CASSSPISVARGWYEQYF
>.|TRBV27|.|TRBJ1-4
TGTGCCAGCAGTTTCTTGGGGGCGGGGGAAAAACTGTTTTTT
CASSFLGAGEKLFF
>.|TRBV28|TRBD1|TRBJ2-3
TGTGCCAGTCGCCGCAGGGGGCCAAGCACAGATACGCAGTATTTT
CASRRRGPSTDTQYF
>.|TRBV27|TRBD1|TRBJ1-5
TGTGCCAGCACCCGGACAGGGGGCTCCCAGCCCCAGCATTTT
CASTRTGGSQPQHF
>.|TRBV5-1|.|TRBJ1-6
TGCGCCAGCAGCTTCACAAAGGACGTCCTACCCCTCCACTTT
CASSFTKDVLPLHF
>.|TRBV20-1|.|TRBJ2-2
TGCAGTGCTGACTACACCGGGGAGCTGTTTTTT
CSADYTGELFF
>.|TRBV30|.|TRBJ2-7
TGTGCCTGGAATTACCAAAGCTCCTACGAGCAGTACTTC
CAWNYQSSYEQYF
>.|TRBV30|.|TRBJ2-7
TGTGCCTGGAGTCGTGCAGGGTTTTTTGACGAGCAGTACTTC
CAWSRAGFFDEQYF
>.|TRBV6-6|.|TRBJ2-7
TGTGCCAGCAGTTACACCGGCGAGCAGTACTTC
CASSYTGEQYF
>.|TRBV2|TRBD2|TRBJ2-7
TGTGCCAGCAGGGCTCCCGAGGGGAGGGGCGAGCAGTACTTC
CASRAPEGRGEQYF